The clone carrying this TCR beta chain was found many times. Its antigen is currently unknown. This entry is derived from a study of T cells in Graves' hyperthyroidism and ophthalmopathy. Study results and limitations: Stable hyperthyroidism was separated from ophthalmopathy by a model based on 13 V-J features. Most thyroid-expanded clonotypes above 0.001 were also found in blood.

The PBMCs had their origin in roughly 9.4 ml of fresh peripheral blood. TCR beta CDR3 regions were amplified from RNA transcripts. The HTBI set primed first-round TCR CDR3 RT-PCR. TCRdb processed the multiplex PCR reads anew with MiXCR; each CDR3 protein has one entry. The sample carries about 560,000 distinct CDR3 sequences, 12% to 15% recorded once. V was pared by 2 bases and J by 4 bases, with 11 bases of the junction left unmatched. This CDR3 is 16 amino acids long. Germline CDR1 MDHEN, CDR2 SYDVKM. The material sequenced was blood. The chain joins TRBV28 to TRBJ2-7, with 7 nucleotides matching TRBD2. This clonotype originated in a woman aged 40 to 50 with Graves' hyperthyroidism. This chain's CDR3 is CASSLGGGGRAYEQYF. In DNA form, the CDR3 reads TGTGCCAGCAGTTTAGGAGGTGGGGGGAGGGCTTACGAGCAGTACTTC.